These T cell receptor beta chains were read from a single sample in a study of shared clonotypes between healthy human individuals. The table came from immunoSEQ multiplex PCR; TCRdb's copy has only in-frame clones and leaves some out. The repertoire holds fewer than 500,000 clones, almost 80% seen once, with around 12% in the top ten. The sample consisted of PBMCs. Every receptor here comes from a middle-aged woman in good health. Some clones in this sample may be carry-over from other donors' samples. The CDR3 runs from the conserved cysteine through the conserved F or W. D genes are given only for firm matches. Not every row has a clone size; where given, it reads once, few, many or a size class.

CASMTQAGVATNYGYTF,TGTGCCAGTATGACCCAGGCAGGGGTGGCGACTAACTATGGCTACACCTTC,-,TRBJ1-2,-,TRBV19
CASSLGLYNEQFF,TGTGCCAGCAGTTTGGGACTTTACAATGAGCAGTTCTTC,-,TRBJ2-1,-,TRBV2
CASSPGGRSTDTQYF,TGTGCCAGCAGCCCGGGCGGGAGGAGCACAGATACGCAGTATTTT,-,TRBJ2-3,TRBD2,TRBV5-4
CATSRVRPGRGTQYF,TGTGCCACCAGCAGAGTACGTCCTGGGCGGGGGACCCAGTACTTC,-,TRBJ2-5,-,TRBV15
CASSVPGQSTDTQYF,TGTGCCAGCAGCGTGCCGGGACAGAGCACAGATACGCAGTATTTT,-,TRBJ2-3,TRBD1,TRBV5-5
CASSDRRVDYGSQPQHF,TGTGCCAGCAGTGACCGAAGGGTTGACTACGGCAGTCAGCCCCAGCATTTT,few,TRBJ1-5,-,TRBV2
CASSRDRGVDEQYF,TGTGCCAGCAGTAGGGACAGGGGGGTCGACGAGCAGTACTTC,-,TRBJ2-7,TRBD1,TRBV2
CASSGTGVGLTGELFF,TGTGCCAGCTCCGGGACAGGGGTCGGTCTCACCGGGGAGCTGTTTTTT,-,TRBJ2-2,TRBD1,TRBV7-9
CASSPTAGGRQPQHF,TGTGCCAGCAGCCCGACAGCAGGGGGCAGGCAGCCCCAGCATTTT,few,TRBJ1-5,TRBD1,TRBV7-2
CSVVGWAGLEYNEQFF,TGCAGCGTTGTGGGGTGGGCTGGACTGGAGTACAATGAGCAGTTCTTC,-,TRBJ2-1,-,TRBV29-1
CASSLDGGLANEQFF,TGCGCCAGCAGCTTGGATGGGGGTCTGGCCAATGAGCAGTTCTTC,few,TRBJ2-1,-,TRBV5-1
CASSTQGHEQYF,TGTGCCAGTAGTACCCAGGGTCACGAGCAGTACTTC,-,TRBJ2-7,-,TRBV19
CASSYSTGYTEAFF,TGTGCCAGCAGTTACTCTACAGGGTACACTGAAGCTTTCTTT,-,TRBJ1-1,-,TRBV6-5
CSVESREETQYF,TGCAGCGTTGAGTCCCGAGAAGAGACCCAGTACTTC,-,TRBJ2-5,-,TRBV29-1
CASSLAGRTQETQYF,TGTGCCAGCAGCTTAGCAGGCAGGACACAAGAGACCCAGTACTTC,-,TRBJ2-5,-,TRBV7-2
CASLRTGPNEKLFF,TGTGCCAGCTTGAGGACAGGGCCTAATGAAAAACTGTTTTTT,-,TRBJ1-4,TRBD1,TRBV28
CASSPEGGLPGNTIYF,TGCGCCAGCAGCCCCGAGGGGGGGCTCCCTGGAAACACCATATATTTT,-,TRBJ1-3,-,TRBV5-1
CASSRYGTGREKLFF,TGCGCCAGCAGCCGTTACGGGACAGGGAGAGAAAAACTGTTTTTT,-,TRBJ1-4,TRBD1,TRBV4-1
CASSLSGLAASASYEQYF,TGCGCCAGCAGCTTGTCGGGACTAGCTGCCTCGGCTTCTTACGAGCAGTACTTC,-,TRBJ2-7,TRBD2,TRBV5-1
CAIDTGDEQFF,TGTGCCATCGACACTGGAGATGAGCAGTTCTTC,-,TRBJ2-1,-,TRBV10-3
CASSLNYNQPQHF,TGTGCCAGCAGTTTAAACTACAATCAGCCCCAGCATTTT,-,TRBJ1-5,-,TRBV27
CASSALQGSSEKLFF,TGTGCCAGCAGTGCGTTACAGGGATCCAGTGAAAAACTGTTTTTT,-,TRBJ1-4,-,TRBV2
CASSSGTSGYEQYF,TGTGCCAGCTCCTCCGGGACTAGCGGATACGAGCAGTACTTC,-,TRBJ2-7,TRBD2,TRBV18
CASRDSLYGYTF,TGTGCCAGCAGGGACAGCTTATATGGCTACACCTTC,-,TRBJ1-2,-,TRBV28
CASTGAYEKLFF,TGTGCCAGTACCGGGGCCTATGAAAAACTGTTTTTT,-,TRBJ1-4,-,TRBV19
CASSPGGDGYTF,TGTGCCAGCTCACCAGGCGGTGATGGCTACACCTTC,-,TRBJ1-2,-,TRBV18
CASSSASGGRELFF,TGTGCCAGCAGTAGCGCCTCGGGTGGCCGGGAGCTGTTTTTT,once,TRBJ2-2,-,TRBV5-4
CASTEQALAGQPQHF,TGTGCCAGCACAGAACAAGCCTTAGCGGGTCAGCCCCAGCATTTT,-,TRBJ1-5,-,TRBV28
CSVAAGQGARGYTF,TGCAGCGTCGCGGCCGGACAGGGGGCGCGGGGCTACACCTTC,-,TRBJ1-2,TRBD1,TRBV29-1
CASSKGGTGGSRSYEQYF,TGTGCCAGCAGCAAAGGCGGGACAGGCGGATCCCGCTCCTACGAGCAGTACTTC,-,TRBJ2-7,-,TRBV21-1
CASSSGLPAWEQYF,TGTGCCAGCAGCTCCGGACTACCCGCCTGGGAGCAGTACTTC,once,TRBJ2-7,-,TRBV5-4
CAISGTDSYEQYF,TGTGCCATCAGTGGGACAGATTCCTACGAGCAGTACTTC,-,TRBJ2-7,-,TRBV10-3
CASSLEDRGQDTQYF,TGCGCCAGCAGCTTGGAGGACAGGGGGCAAGATACGCAGTATTTT,-,TRBJ2-3,TRBD1,TRBV5-1
CASSDGGPTDTQYF,TGTGCCAGCAGTGACGGCGGACCCACAGATACGCAGTATTTT,-,TRBJ2-3,-,TRBV6-1
CASSPRVGVPHTDTQYF,TGTGCCAGCAGCCCCCGCGTGGGGGTACCTCACACAGATACGCAGTATTTT,-,TRBJ2-3,-,TRBV27
CSVVGQPYEQYF,TGCAGCGTTGTTGGACAACCTTACGAGCAGTACTTC,-,TRBJ2-7,-,TRBV29-1
CASSFGSAASSYEQYF,TGTGCCAGCAGTTTTGGTTCGGCGGCGAGCTCCTACGAGCAGTACTTC,once,TRBJ2-7,-,TRBV28
CASSLGLAGNNEQFF,TGTGCCAGCAGCTTAGGACTAGCGGGAAACAATGAGCAGTTCTTC,-,TRBJ2-1,TRBD2,TRBV5-4
CASKVIAGELFF,TGTGCCAGCAAAGTGATTGCCGGGGAGCTGTTTTTT,few,TRBJ2-2,-,TRBV6-6
CASSLYAGRTANEQFF,TGTGCCAGCAGCTTATATGCAGGGAGGACGGCCAATGAGCAGTTCTTC,-,TRBJ2-1,-,TRBV7-3
CSVGGNTGELFF,TGCAGCGTTGGGGGAAACACCGGGGAGCTGTTTTTT,-,TRBJ2-2,-,TRBV29-1
CAWNRRRGGYNEQFF,TGTGCCTGGAACAGGCGCAGGGGAGGCTACAATGAGCAGTTCTTC,-,TRBJ2-1,-,TRBV30
CASSLGTGRSSPLHF,TGTGCCAGCAGTTTAGGGACAGGACGAAGTTCACCCCTCCACTTT,-,TRBJ1-6,TRBD1,TRBV27
CASRLSYEQYF,TGTGCCAGCAGGCTCTCCTACGAGCAGTACTTC,-,TRBJ2-7,-,TRBV2
CASSVAITSGKGSYNEQFF,TGTGCCAGCAGCGTAGCGATTACTAGCGGGAAGGGCTCCTACAATGAGCAGTTCTTC,-,TRBJ2-1,TRBD2,TRBV9
CASSPIDRDNSPLHF,TGTGCCAGCAGTCCAATCGACAGGGATAATTCACCCCTCCACTTT,-,TRBJ1-6,TRBD1,TRBV28
CASSLTAMNTEAFF,TGTGCCAGCAGCTTGACGGCGATGAACACTGAAGCTTTCTTT,-,TRBJ1-1,-,TRBV7-9
CSAQTREKLFF,TGCAGTGCGCAGACTCGGGAAAAACTGTTTTTT,-,TRBJ1-4,-,TRBV20-1